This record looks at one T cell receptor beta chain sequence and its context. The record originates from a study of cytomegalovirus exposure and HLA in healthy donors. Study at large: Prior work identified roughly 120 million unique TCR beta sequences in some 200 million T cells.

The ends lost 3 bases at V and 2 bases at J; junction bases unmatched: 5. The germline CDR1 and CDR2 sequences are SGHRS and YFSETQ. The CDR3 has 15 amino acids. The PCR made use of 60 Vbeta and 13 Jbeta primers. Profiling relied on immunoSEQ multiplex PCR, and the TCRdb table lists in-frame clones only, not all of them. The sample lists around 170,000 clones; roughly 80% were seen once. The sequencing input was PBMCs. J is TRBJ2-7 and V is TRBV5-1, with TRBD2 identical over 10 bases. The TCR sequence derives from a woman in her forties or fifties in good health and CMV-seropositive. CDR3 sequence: CASSSRTSGTYEQYF. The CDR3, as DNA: TGCGCCAGCAGCTCCAGGACTAGCGGTACCTACGAGCAGTACTTC.